The rows below give T cell receptor beta chains drawn from one sample of a study of blood T cell repertoires in COVID-19. The protocol was immunoSEQ multiplex PCR, while the TCRdb copy is restricted to in-frame clones and leaves out a portion. This sample carries about 190,000 clones, about 85% of them seen once, and the ten largest clones take approximately 1.1%. The sample was peripheral blood. Receptors were obtained from a man aged 25-45 years with acute or convalescent COVID-19. CDR3s include the opening cysteine and the closing phenylalanine or tryptophan. D genes are given only for firm matches. Some rows mark clone size as missing; the rest say once, few, many or name a class of expanded clone.

clone_size j_call d_call v_call cdr3_nt cdr3_aa
- TRBJ1-5 - TRBV19 TGTGCCAGTAGTATAGGAAGGGGTGTCAATCAGCCCCAGCATTTT CASSIGRGVNQPQHF
- TRBJ1-1 - TRBV18 TGTGCCAGCTCACCGAGAGGGTCGAACACTGAAGCTTTCTTT CASSPRGSNTEAFF
- TRBJ1-2 - TRBV9 TGTGCCAGCAGCGAGTCAACTGACAGGCTCTATGGCTACACCTTC CASSESTDRLYGYTF
once TRBJ1-5 TRBD1 TRBV24-1 TGTGCCACCAGTAGCAGGGGGCTTCAGCCCCAGCATTTT CATSSRGLQPQHF
- TRBJ1-6 - TRBV9 TGTGCCAGCAGCGTAGCGAACAGTAATTCACCCCTCCACTTT CASSVANSNSPLHF
- TRBJ2-5 TRBD1 TRBV6-2/TRBV6-3 TGTGCCAGCAGTTCGCGACAGGGGGCTGGGGAGACCCAGTACTTC CASSSRQGAGETQYF
- TRBJ1-2 - TRBV27 TGTGCCAGCAGTTTGGGGGCGGGGGGGAGCTCTGGCTACACCTTC CASSLGAGGSSGYTF
- TRBJ1-2 - TRBV6-5 TGTGCCAGCAGTTACGATTCTGTTCGGGGGGTCTATGGCTACACCTTC CASSYDSVRGVYGYTF
- TRBJ2-2 - TRBV19 TGTGCCAGTAGTATAGGAGGGATCGGCACCGGGGAGCTGTTTTTT CASSIGGIGTGELFF
- TRBJ1-5 - TRBV4-1 TGCGCCAGCAGTCCCAACCCGGGGTACGGAGGGAATCAGCCCCAGCATTTT CASSPNPGYGGNQPQHF
- TRBJ2-7 - TRBV19 TGTGCCAGTAGTATTCGTCAGGGTGGGACCTACGAGCAGTACTTC CASSIRQGGTYEQYF
- TRBJ2-2 TRBD2 TRBV24-1 TGTGCCACCAGTGATTCTCGAGCGGGAGGGACCGGGGAGCTGTTTTTT CATSDSRAGGTGELFF
once TRBJ1-2 - TRBV18 TGTGCCAGCTCACCTTCTCGACAGCCCTATGGCTACACCTTC CASSPSRQPYGYTF
- TRBJ1-5 - TRBV5-5 TGTGCCAGCAGCTTATCGGCGGGGGATGGACAGCCCCAGCATTTT CASSLSAGDGQPQHF
- TRBJ2-3 TRBD2 TRBV7-2 TGTGCCAGCAGCTTTCTGTCGAGTAGCGGGAGAGCAGATACGCAGTATTTT CASSFLSSSGRADTQYF
once TRBJ2-2 - TRBV2 TGTGCCAGCATTCTCGACGGGATGAGGACCGGGGAGCTGTTTTTT CASILDGMRTGELFF
once TRBJ2-1 - TRBV19 TGTGCCACCCTATCGAAGTGGAATGAGCAGTTCTTC CATLSKWNEQFF
- TRBJ2-7 - TRBV6-5 TGTGCCAGCACCAACGGACACCCTGCCTACGAGCAGTACTTC CASTNGHPAYEQYF
- TRBJ1-3 - TRBV4-1 TGCGCCAGCAGCCAAACAGGAGCCAACTCTGGAAACACCATATATTTT CASSQTGANSGNTIYF
- TRBJ2-3 TRBD2 TRBV6-5 TGTGCCAGCAGTCAAAGCGGGAGTAGCACAGATACGCAGTATTTT CASSQSGSSTDTQYF
- TRBJ1-4 - TRBV18 TGTGCCAGCCAAGGGACGGGGGTTAATGAAAAACTGTTTTTT CASQGTGVNEKLFF
once TRBJ2-3 TRBD2 TRBV10-3 TGTGCCATCAGTTCCCGAGCGGGAGAAGATACGCAGTATTTT CAISSRAGEDTQYF
- TRBJ2-5 TRBD2 TRBV6-5 TGTGCCAGCAGTTACTCGGCTAGCGGGACCCAAGAGACCCAGTACTTC CASSYSASGTQETQYF
few TRBJ1-1 TRBD1 TRBV9 TGTGCCAGCAGCGTAGATCAAAGGACAGGGGGCTTCGCTGAAGCTTTCTTT CASSVDQRTGGFAEAFF
- TRBJ2-5 TRBD1 TRBV6-7 TGTGCCAGCAGTCGTGGACAGGGTCCCCAAGAGACCCAGTACTTC CASSRGQGPQETQYF
- TRBJ2-3 TRBD2 TRBV24-1 TGTGCCACCAGTGATTATGGACTAGCGAGCACAGATACGCAGTATTTT CATSDYGLASTDTQYF
- TRBJ1-6 TRBD1 TRBV3-1/TRBV3-2 TGTGCCAGCAGCCATGGGCCCCTCCGGGACAGGGACTTTTCACCCCTCCACTTT CASSHGPLRDRDFSPLHF
- TRBJ1-5 - TRBV19 TGTGCCAGTAGCAAAGGTACAGGTGGCATCGGCCAGCCCCAGCATTTT CASSKGTGGIGQPQHF
- TRBJ2-1 - TRBV7-3 TGTGCCAGCAGCTTAAGCAGGAACGATGAGCAGTTCTTC CASSLSRNDEQFF
- TRBJ1-1 - TRBV7-9 TGTGCCAGCAGCTGGGGGGATTTGAACACTGAAGCTTTCTTT CASSWGDLNTEAFF
- TRBJ2-5 - TRBV5-1 TGCGCCAGCAGCATAGATAGCGTCGGAAGGACCCAGTACTTC CASSIDSVGRTQYF
once TRBJ2-7 TRBD1 TRBV13 TGTGCCAGCTCCTTGGGGACAGCATACGAGCAGTACTTC CASSLGTAYEQYF
- TRBJ1-4 TRBD1 TRBV4-2 TGTGCCAGCAGCCAAGTAGGGGGGACAGGGGCCGAAAAACTGTTTTTT CASSQVGGTGAEKLFF
- TRBJ1-3 - TRBV14 TGTGCCAGCAGCCAAGAGTCCCCTGCGGAGAAGTTGGACACCATATATTTT CASSQESPAEKLDTIYF